This T cell receptor beta chain was captured in a study of response to subunit inactivated influenza vaccine. Whole-study findings and limits: There was a suggestion from the authors that each seasonal influenza vaccination recruits few new T cells.

TCRdb ran MiXCR on the RT-PCR reads and lists one entry per CDR3 protein. The table includes approximately 500,000 distinct CDR3 sequences, 12% to 15% detected once. This clonotype was detected a few times. Its antigen is not known. The CDR3 contains 13 residues. Germline V gives CDR1 MDHEN, CDR2 SYDVKM. The V end was cut by 5 bases, the J end by 13 bases, with 17 bases between. The sequences come from PBMCs from blood, collected 11 to 12 days after vaccination. The chain recombines TRBV28 with TRBJ2-2; D perhaps matches TRBD2 (6 bases). This clonotype originated in a man aged 50 to 59 who received an inactivated influenza vaccine. In DNA, the CDR3 is TGTGCCAGCAGTGGGGCGGGGCTCCTGGGGCTGTTTTTT. Its protein is CASSGAGLLGLFF.